A selection of T cell receptor beta chains follows, all from one sample in a study of T cell repertoires in cytomegalovirus infection. TCRdb re-derived calls from the reads in MiXCR, one entry per CDR3 protein. This sample has 200,000 to 250,000 distinct CDR3 sequences, with 22% found just once. Sequencing was carried out using CD8+ T cells from PBMCs. The receptors were sampled from a human donor in good health (CMV status not recorded). Some clones in this sample may be carry-over from other donors' samples. CDR3s include the opening cysteine and the closing phenylalanine or tryptophan. A D gene is named only where the DNA matches it firmly. Some rows have no size entry. The others give once, few or many, or a class for an expanded clone.

>TRBV7-9|few|TRBJ2-2|.
CASTTPGLPGELFF
TGTGCCAGCACCACTCCTGGACTTCCCGGGGAGCTGTTTTTT
>TRBV4-1|few|TRBJ1-2|TRBD1
CASSQPGTGDYGYTF
TGCGCCAGCAGCCAACCCGGGACAGGGGACTATGGCTACACCTTC
>TRBV7-9|few|TRBJ2-1|TRBD2
CASRPPVMRGGNEQFF
TGTGCCAGCAGGCCTCCGGTGATGCGGGGGGGGAATGAGCAGTTCTTC
>TRBV28|many|TRBJ1-5|.
CASSFPTGQPQHF
TGTGCCAGCAGTTTCCCGACGGGTCAGCCCCAGCATTTT
>TRBV6-5|few|TRBJ2-1|.
CASSTLPGPVAYNEQFF
TGTGCCAGCAGCACACTCCCGGGACCTGTCGCCTACAATGAGCAGTTCTTC
>TRBV6-6|few|TRBJ1-3|TRBD1
CASSQGASGNTIYF
TGTGCCAGCAGCCAGGGGGCCTCTGGAAACACCATATATTTT
>TRBV20-1|.|TRBJ1-1|.
CSAADGMNTEAFF
TGCAGTGCAGCGGACGGAATGAACACTGAAGCTTTCTTT
>TRBV20-1|.|TRBJ2-2|TRBD2
CSARDLELAGAGELFF
TGCAGTGCTAGAGATCTGGAACTAGCGGGGGCCGGGGAGCTGTTTTTT
>TRBV5-4|.|TRBJ2-7|TRBD1
CASSDPRQGYEQYF
TGTGCCAGCAGCGATCCGAGACAGGGTTACGAGCAGTACTTC
>TRBV20-1|many|TRBJ1-2|.
CSATGVGGYTF
TGCAGTGCTACAGGGGTTGGTGGCTACACCTTC
>TRBV6-1|.|TRBJ2-3|TRBD2
CASIERGGSDTQYF
TGTGCCAGCATTGAACGGGGGGGGTCAGATACGCAGTATTTT
>TRBV5-1|few|TRBJ2-5|TRBD1
CASSLSTGRETQYF
TGCGCCAGCAGCTTGTCGACAGGGCGAGAGACCCAGTACTTC
>TRBV7-8|few|TRBJ1-1|.
CASSVYGGTEAFF
TGTGCCAGCAGCGTTTATGGGGGGACTGAAGCTTTCTTT
>TRBV5-6|.|TRBJ2-1|TRBD1
CASSGTGTGDNEQFF
TGTGCCAGCAGCGGGACCGGGACAGGGGACAATGAGCAGTTCTTC
>TRBV28|many|TRBJ2-1|.
CASSFQTGAGEQFF
TGTGCCAGCAGTTTCCAGACGGGCGCCGGGGAGCAGTTCTTC
>TRBV28|.|TRBJ1-2|TRBD1
CPSSPARQGSYGYTF
TGTCCCAGCAGCCCCGCCCGACAGGGCTCCTATGGCTACACCTTC
>TRBV2|.|TRBJ2-5|.
CASCGFQETQYF
TGTGCCAGCTGTGGGTTCCAAGAGACCCAGTACTTC
>TRBV28|few|TRBJ1-6|.
CASRRDRRSSYNSPLHF
TGTGCCAGCAGGCGTGACAGGCGTAGCTCCTATAATTCACCCCTCCACTTT
>TRBV7-2|.|TRBJ1-1|.
CASSLGRVGGMNTEAFF
TGTGCCAGCAGCTTAGGAAGGGTAGGGGGAATGAACACTGAAGCTTTCTTT
>TRBV20-1|few|TRBJ2-1|.
CSARPALYNEQFF
TGCAGTGCCCGACCTGCGCTGTACAATGAGCAGTTCTTC
>TRBV12-3/TRBV12-4|.|TRBJ2-4|.
CASSPTPSLAKNIQYF
TGTGCCAGCAGTCCTACACCGTCTCTAGCCAAAAACATTCAGTACTTC
>TRBV28|.|TRBJ2-6|.
CASSLLLEGGSSGANVLTF
TGTGCCAGCAGTTTGCTCCTCGAGGGGGGGTCCTCTGGGGCCAACGTCCTGACTTTC
>TRBV6-1|.|TRBJ2-7|.
CASSEGKLSYEQYF
TGTGCCAGCAGTGAGGGTAAACTCTCCTACGAGCAGTACTTC
>TRBV24-1|.|TRBJ2-2|.
CATSDLGSGVTGELFF
TGTGCCACCAGTGATTTGGGATCCGGGGTCACCGGGGAGCTGTTTTTT
>TRBV6-8|.|TRBJ2-3|.
CASSYSGWDAQYF
TGTGCCAGCAGTTACTCCGGGTGGGATGCGCAGTATTTT
>TRBV5-1|few|TRBJ2-2|TRBD2
CASTSSGENTGELFF
TGCGCCAGCACCTCTAGCGGGGAAAACACCGGGGAGCTGTTTTTT
>TRBV29-1|.|TRBJ2-7|TRBD2
CSVRGGSSYEQYF
TGCAGCGTTCGGGGAGGGAGCTCCTACGAGCAGTACTTC
>TRBV11-2|few|TRBJ2-3|.
CASSLGGNTDTQYF
TGTGCCAGCAGCTTAGGGGGGAACACAGATACGCAGTATTTT
>TRBV14|few|TRBJ1-1|.
CASSGSTPNTEAFF
TGTGCCAGCAGCGGCTCGACACCGAACACTGAAGCTTTCTTT
>TRBV6-1|few|TRBJ1-1|.
CASSGSVYNLEAFF
TGTGCCAGCAGTGGATCAGTCTATAACCTTGAAGCTTTCTTT
>TRBV20-1|.|TRBJ2-5|TRBD2
CSASPTSGGQWGETQYF
TGCAGTGCTAGCCCGACTAGCGGGGGGCAATGGGGAGAGACCCAGTACTTC
>TRBV19|.|TRBJ1-5|TRBD1
CASSTGTGGNQPQHF
TGTGCCAGTAGTACCGGGACAGGAGGCAATCAGCCCCAGCATTTT
>TRBV5-4|.|TRBJ2-7|.
CASSLGLEGYEQYF
TGTGCCAGCAGCTTAGGGTTGGAAGGCTACGAGCAGTACTTC
>TRBV7-8|medium-sized|TRBJ2-5|TRBD2
CASSRGLAGGETQYF
TGTGCCAGCAGCCGCGGACTAGCGGGGGGAGAGACCCAGTACTTC
>TRBV4-2|.|TRBJ1-6|.
CASSHGTVVTLHF
TGTGCCAGCAGCCACGGGACCGTGGTAACCCTCCACTTT
>TRBV20-1|.|TRBJ1-4|TRBD1
CSASNPNRGLNEKLFF
TGCAGTGCTAGCAACCCCAACAGGGGGCTTAATGAAAAACTGTTTTTT
>TRBV6-2/TRBV6-3|.|TRBJ1-1|.
CASTGPMDKMAEAFF
TGTGCCAGCACGGGACCGATGGACAAAATGGCTGAAGCTTTCTTT
>TRBV14|.|TRBJ2-1|TRBD2
CASSQVGGASYNEQFF
TGTGCCAGCAGCCAAGTCGGGGGGGCGTCCTACAATGAGCAGTTCTTC
>TRBV6-5|.|TRBJ2-2|TRBD1
CASSTGTELTGELFF
TGTGCCAGCAGTACCGGGACAGAACTCACCGGGGAGCTGTTTTTT
>TRBV14|few|TRBJ2-7|.
CASSRTTSSYEQYF
TGTGCCAGCAGCAGAACGACTAGTTCCTACGAGCAGTACTTC
>TRBV20-1|.|TRBJ1-2|TRBD1
CSARRDRGGYGYTF
TGCAGTGCTAGGAGGGACAGGGGAGGCTATGGCTACACCTTC
>TRBV28|many|TRBJ1-1|.
CASTSPEDSPPEAFF
TGTGCCAGTACCTCCCCTGAGGACAGCCCTCCGGAAGCTTTCTTT
>TRBV2|.|TRBJ2-1|TRBD2
CASSGTSGGANEQFF
TGTGCCAGCTCCGGGACTAGCGGGGGGGCCAATGAGCAGTTCTTC
>TRBV7-6|many|TRBJ2-7|.
CASSKVPYEQYF
TGTGCCAGCAGCAAAGTACCCTACGAGCAGTACTTC
>TRBV12-3/TRBV12-4|few|TRBJ2-1|.
CASSLVGKNNEQFF
TGTGCCAGCAGTTTAGTCGGGAAAAACAATGAGCAGTTCTTC
>TRBV7-9|few|TRBJ2-7|.
CASSSPSRRYEQYF
TGTGCCAGCAGCTCCCCGAGTCGTAGATACGAGCAGTACTTC
>TRBV7-9|.|TRBJ1-2|.
CASSSDGPYGYTF
TGTGCCAGCAGCTCGGACGGCCCCTATGGCTACACCTTC
>TRBV20-1|.|TRBJ2-7|TRBD2
CSAWTSGDDEQYF
TGCAGTGCCTGGACTAGCGGGGACGACGAGCAGTACTTC
>TRBV2|.|TRBJ2-1|TRBD2
CAGYSGGLIGNEQFF
TGTGCCGGCTACTCGGGGGGGCTAATAGGCAATGAGCAGTTCTTC
>TRBV5-1|few|TRBJ1-1|.
CASSLVPLSTEAFF
TGCGCCAGCAGCTTGGTCCCATTGAGCACTGAAGCTTTCTTT
>TRBV7-2|many|TRBJ2-7|.
CASSLPTVENEQYF
TGTGCCAGCAGCTTACCGACTGTGGAGAACGAGCAGTACTTC
>TRBV7-9|.|TRBJ1-2|.
CASSSGMEVYGYTF
TGTGCCAGCAGCTCTGGGATGGAGGTCTATGGCTACACCTTC